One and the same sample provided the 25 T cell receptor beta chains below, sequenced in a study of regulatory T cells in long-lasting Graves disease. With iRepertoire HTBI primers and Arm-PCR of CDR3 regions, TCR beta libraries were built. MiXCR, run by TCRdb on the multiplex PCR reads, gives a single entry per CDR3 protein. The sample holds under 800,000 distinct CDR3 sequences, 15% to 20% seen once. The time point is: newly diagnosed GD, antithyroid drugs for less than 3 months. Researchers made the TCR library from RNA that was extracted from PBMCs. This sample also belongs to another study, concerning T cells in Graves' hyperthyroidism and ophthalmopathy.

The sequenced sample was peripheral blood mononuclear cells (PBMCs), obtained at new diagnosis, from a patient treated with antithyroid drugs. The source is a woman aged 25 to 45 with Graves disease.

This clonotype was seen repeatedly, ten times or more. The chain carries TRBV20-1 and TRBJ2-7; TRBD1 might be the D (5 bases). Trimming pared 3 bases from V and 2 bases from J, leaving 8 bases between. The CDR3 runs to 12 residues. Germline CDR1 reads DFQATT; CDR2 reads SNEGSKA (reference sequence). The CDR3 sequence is CSASREPYEQYF. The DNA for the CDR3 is TGCAGTGCTAGCAGGGAACCCTACGAGCAGTACTTC.

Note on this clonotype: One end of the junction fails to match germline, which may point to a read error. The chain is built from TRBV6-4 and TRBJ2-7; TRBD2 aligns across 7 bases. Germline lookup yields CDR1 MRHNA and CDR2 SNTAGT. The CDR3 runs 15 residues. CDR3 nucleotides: TGTGCCAGCAGTTACTCGAGGATCACCGGGGGGGAGCAGTACTTC. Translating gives CASSYSRITGGEQYF.

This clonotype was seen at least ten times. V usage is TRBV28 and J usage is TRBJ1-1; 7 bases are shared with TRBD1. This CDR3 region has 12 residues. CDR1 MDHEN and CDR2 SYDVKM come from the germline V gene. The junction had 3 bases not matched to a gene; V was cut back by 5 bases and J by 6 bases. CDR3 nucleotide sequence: TGTGCCAGCAGTGCAACAGGGGCTGAAGCTTTCTTT. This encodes CASSATGAEAFF.

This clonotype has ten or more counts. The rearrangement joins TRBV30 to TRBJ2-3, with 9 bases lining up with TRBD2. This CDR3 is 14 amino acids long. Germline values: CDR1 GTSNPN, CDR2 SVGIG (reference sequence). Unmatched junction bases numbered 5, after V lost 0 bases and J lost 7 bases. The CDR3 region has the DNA TGTGCCTGGAGTGTTGGGCTAGCGGGGAATACGCAGTATTTT. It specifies CAWSVGLAGNTQYF.

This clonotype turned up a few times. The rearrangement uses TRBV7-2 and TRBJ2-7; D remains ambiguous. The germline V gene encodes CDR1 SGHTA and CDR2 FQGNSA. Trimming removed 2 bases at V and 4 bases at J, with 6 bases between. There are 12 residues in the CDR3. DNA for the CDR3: TGTGCCAGCAGCTTAAATAAATACGAGCAGTACTTC. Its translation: CASSLNKYEQYF.

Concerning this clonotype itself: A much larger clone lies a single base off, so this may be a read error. The CDR3 sequence is CASSSRQGYTDTQYF. The CDR3 DNA sequence: TGTGCTAGCAGTTCCAGACAGGGATACACAGATACGCAGTATTTT. The chain carries TRBV7-7 and TRBJ2-3; the match to TRBD1 covers 7 bases. Germline V gene data show CDR1 as SSHAT and CDR2 as FNYEAQ (reference sequence). The CDR3 extends over 15 amino acids.

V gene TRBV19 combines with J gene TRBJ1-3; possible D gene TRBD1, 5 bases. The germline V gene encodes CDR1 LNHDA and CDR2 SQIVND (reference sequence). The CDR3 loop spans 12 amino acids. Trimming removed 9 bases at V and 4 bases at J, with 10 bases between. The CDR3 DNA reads TGTGCCAGCTCGGGACGAGGAAACACCATATATTTT. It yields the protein CASSGRGNTIYF.

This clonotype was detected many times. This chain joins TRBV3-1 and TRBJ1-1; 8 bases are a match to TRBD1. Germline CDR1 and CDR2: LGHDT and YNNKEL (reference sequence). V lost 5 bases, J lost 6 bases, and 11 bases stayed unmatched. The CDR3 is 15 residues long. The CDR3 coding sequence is TGTGCCAGCAGCTCCTGGACGACGGACAGGGCTGAAGCTTTCTTT. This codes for CASSSWTTDRAEAFF.

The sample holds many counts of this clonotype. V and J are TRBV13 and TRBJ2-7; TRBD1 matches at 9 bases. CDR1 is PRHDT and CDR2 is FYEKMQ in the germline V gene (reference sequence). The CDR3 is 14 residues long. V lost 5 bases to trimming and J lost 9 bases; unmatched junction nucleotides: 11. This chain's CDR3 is CASSIPGQGLRQYF. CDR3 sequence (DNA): TGTGCCAGCAGCATACCGGGACAGGGTCTGCGGCAGTACTTC.

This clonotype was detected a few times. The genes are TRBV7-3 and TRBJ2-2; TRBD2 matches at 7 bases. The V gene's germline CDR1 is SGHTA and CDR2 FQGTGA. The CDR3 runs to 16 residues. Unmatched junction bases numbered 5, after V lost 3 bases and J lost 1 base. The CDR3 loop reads CASSLSGRGNTGELFF. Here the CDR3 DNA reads TGTGCCAGCAGCTTGAGTGGGAGGGGGAACACCGGGGAGCTGTTTTTT.

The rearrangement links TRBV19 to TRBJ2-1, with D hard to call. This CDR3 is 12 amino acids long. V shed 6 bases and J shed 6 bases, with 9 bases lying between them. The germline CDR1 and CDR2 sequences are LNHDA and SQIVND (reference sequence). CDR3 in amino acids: CASSYLSNEQFF. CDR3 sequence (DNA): TGTGCCAGTAGCTACCTCTCCAATGAGCAGTTCTTC.

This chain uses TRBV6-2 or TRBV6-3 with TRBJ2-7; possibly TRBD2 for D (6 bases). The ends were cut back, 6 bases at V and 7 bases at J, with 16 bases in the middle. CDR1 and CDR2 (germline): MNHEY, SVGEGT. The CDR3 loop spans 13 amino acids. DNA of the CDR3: TGTGCCAGCAGAAAAGGAGGGGTTGGGGAGCAGTACTTC. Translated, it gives CASRKGGVGEQYF.

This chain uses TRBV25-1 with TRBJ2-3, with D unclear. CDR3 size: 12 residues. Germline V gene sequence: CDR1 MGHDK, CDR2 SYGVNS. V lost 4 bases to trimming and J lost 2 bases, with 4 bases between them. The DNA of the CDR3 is TGTGCCAGCAGTGTAATCACAGATACGCAGTATTTT. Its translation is CASSVITDTQYF.

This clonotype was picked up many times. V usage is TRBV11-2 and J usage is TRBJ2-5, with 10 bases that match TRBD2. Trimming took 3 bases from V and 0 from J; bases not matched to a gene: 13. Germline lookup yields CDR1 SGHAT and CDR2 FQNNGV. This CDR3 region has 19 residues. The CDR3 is CASSFPRGSGRLDQETQYF. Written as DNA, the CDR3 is TGTGCCAGCAGCTTTCCACGCGGTAGCGGGAGGCTGGACCAAGAGACCCAGTACTTC.

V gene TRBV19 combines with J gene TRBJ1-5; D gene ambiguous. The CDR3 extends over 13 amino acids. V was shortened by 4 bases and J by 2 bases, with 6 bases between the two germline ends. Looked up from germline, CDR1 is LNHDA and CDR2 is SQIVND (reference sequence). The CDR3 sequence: CASSRLGNQPQHF. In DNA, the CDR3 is TGTGCCAGTAGTAGGTTAGGCAATCAGCCCCAGCATTTT.

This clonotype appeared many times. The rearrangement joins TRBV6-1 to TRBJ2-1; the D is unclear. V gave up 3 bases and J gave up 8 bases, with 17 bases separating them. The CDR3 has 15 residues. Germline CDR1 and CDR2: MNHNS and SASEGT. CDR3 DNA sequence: TGTGCCAGCAGTGATTTCGATGCCTTTTTGGATGAGCAGTTCTTC. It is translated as CASSDFDAFLDEQFF.

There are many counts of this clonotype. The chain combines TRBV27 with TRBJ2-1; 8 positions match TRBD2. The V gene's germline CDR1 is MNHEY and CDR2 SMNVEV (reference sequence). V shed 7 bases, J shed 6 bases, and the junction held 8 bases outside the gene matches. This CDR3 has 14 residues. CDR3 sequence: CASNSPGGGNEQFF. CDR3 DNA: TGTGCCAGCAACTCTCCCGGGGGGGGCAATGAGCAGTTCTTC.

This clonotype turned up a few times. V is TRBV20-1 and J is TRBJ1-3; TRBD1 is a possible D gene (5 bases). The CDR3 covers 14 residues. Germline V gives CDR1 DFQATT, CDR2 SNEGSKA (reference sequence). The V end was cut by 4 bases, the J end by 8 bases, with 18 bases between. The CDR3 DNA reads TGCAGTGCTAAAAGGGGAACGGCGGGGGACACCATATATTTT. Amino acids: CSAKRGTAGDTIYF.

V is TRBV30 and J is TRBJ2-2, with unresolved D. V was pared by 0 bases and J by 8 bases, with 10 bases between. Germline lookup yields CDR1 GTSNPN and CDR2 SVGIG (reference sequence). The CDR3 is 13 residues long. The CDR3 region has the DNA TGTGCCTGGAGTGTACCTGAAAGGGGGGAGCTGTTTTTT. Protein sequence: CAWSVPERGELFF.

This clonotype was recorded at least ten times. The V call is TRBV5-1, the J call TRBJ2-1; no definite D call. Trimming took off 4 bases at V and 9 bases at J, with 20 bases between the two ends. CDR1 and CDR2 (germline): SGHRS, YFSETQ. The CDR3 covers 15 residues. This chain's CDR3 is CASSASTRGLGEQFF. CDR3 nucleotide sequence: TGCGCCAGCAGCGCCTCGACCCGTGGTCTCGGTGAGCAGTTCTTC.

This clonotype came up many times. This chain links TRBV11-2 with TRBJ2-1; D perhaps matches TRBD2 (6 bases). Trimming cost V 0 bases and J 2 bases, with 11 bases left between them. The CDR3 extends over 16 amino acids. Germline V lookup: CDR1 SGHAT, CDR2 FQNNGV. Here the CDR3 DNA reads TGTGCCAGCAGCTTAGATCTTAGCGGAACCTACAATGAGCAGTTCTTC. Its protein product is CASSLDLSGTYNEQFF. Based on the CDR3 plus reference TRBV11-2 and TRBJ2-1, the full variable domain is EAGVAQSPRYKIIEKRQSVAFWCNPISGHATLYWYQQILGQGPKLLIQFQNNGVVDDSQLPKDRFSAERLKGVDSTLKIQPAKLEDSAVYLCASSLDLSGTYNEQFFGPGTRLTVL.

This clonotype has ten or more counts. Written as DNA, the CDR3 is TGTGCCAGCAAGGATCTAGCTAACTATGGCTACACCTTC. Its protein product is CASKDLANYGYTF. The chain uses TRBV28 and TRBJ1-2; the D is unclear. The CDR3 sequence is 13 residues long. Germline V gene lookup returns CDR1 MDHEN and CDR2 SYDVKM. V was clipped by 7 bases and J by 0 bases, with 9 bases between them.

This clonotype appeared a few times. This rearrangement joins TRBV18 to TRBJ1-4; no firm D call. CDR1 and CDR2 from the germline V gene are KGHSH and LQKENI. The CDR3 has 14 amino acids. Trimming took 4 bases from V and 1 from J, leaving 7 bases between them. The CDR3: CASSQEITNEKLFF. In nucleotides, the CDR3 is TGTGCCAGCTCACAGGAGATAACTAATGAAAAACTGTTTTTT.

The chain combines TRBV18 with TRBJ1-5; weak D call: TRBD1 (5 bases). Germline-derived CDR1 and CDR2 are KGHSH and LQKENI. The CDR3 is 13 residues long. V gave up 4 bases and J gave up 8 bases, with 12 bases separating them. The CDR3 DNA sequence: TGTGCCAGCTCACGGGGGGAGGGTGAGCCCCAGCATTTT. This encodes CASSRGEGEPQHF.

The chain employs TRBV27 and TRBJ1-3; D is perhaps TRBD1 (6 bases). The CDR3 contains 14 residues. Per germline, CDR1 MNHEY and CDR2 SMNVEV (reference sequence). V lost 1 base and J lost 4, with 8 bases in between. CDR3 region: CASSLWGPGNTIYF. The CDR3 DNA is TGTGCCAGCAGTTTATGGGGGCCCGGAAACACCATATATTTT.